This T cell receptor beta chain was observed in a study of cytomegalovirus exposure and HLA in healthy donors. Study-level results: It was confirmed in vitro that three of the CMV-associated chains were specific for CMV antigens.

Remarks on this clone: Its antigen is currently unknown.

The PCR had 60 Vbeta and 13 Jbeta primers. Assay: immunoSEQ multiplex PCR; the TCRdb copy retains only in-frame clones and omits some. The sample shows some 150,000 clones, approximately 87% of them seen only once. CDR3 length: 16 amino acids. CDR1 and CDR2 (germline): SGHTA, FQGNSA. The trim removed 1 base at V and 4 bases at J, leaving 7 bases unmatched. This clonotype was obtained from a man aged 35 to 55 in good health and CMV-seronegative. Sequenced sample: PBMCs. The chain links TRBV7-2 to TRBJ2-3; 8 nucleotides line up with TRBD1. The CDR3 loop is CASSLVQGARADTQYF. The CDR3 bases are TGTGCCAGCAGCTTAGTTCAGGGGGCGAGAGCAGATACGCAGTATTTT.